This T cell receptor beta chain was retrieved from a study of T cell repertoires in cytomegalovirus infection. Study summary: Recently described HLA-C-restricted plus well-studied HLA-B-restricted CMV epitopes were used. In public TCR beta signatures, there were indications of both CMV infection and matching HLA type.

General study results and limits: Based on cumulative public TCR beta family frequency, carriers of CMV plus the relevant HLA were identified. CMV-specific TCR beta clonotypes restricted by HLA-C were the ones dominating the ex vivo response.

With regard to this clonotype: Its antigen is as yet unknown. An end of the junction differs from the germline gene, which may be a read error.

TCRdb re-analysed the reads in MiXCR, keeping a single row per CDR3 protein. The table lists approximately 500,000 distinct CDR3 sequences, about 33% of them singletons. The CDR3 has 14 amino acids. Germline-derived CDR1 and CDR2 are LNHDA and SQIVND (reference sequence). The chain joins TRBV19 to TRBJ1-2; D not certain. Specimen: cultured PBMCs, collected from culture after CMV antigen stimulation. The sequence was collected from a human donor in good health (CMV status not recorded). Some clones in this sample may be carry-over from other donors' samples. The CDR3 sequence: CASSIPHRLYGYTF. In nucleotides, the CDR3 is TGTGCCAGTAGTATCCCACACCGCCTCTATGGCTATACCTTC.